This TCR beta chain was sequenced for a study of T-cell memory formation after mild COVID-19. Overall study context: Across donors, TCR clusters were largely donor specific.

Germline lookup yields CDR1 MNHEY and CDR2 SVGEGT. Deletions cut 3 bases from V and 0 bases from J, with 14 bases between. CDR3 size: 16 residues. Constant-segment-primed 5'RACE gave TCR alpha and TCR beta cDNA libraries with sample barcodes and UMIs. TCRdb re-derived calls from the 5' RACE reads in MiXCR, one entry per CDR3 protein. This table holds some 300,000 distinct CDR3 sequences, about 20% found once. Study-level points and caveats: Some clones that responded turned up in pre-infection memory, which suggests that cross-reactive memory joined in. In second-wave clones peaking day 37, SARS-CoV-2 specificity remained unconfirmed.

On this clonotype: Antigen specificity is unknown.

The clonotype originates from a man aged 18 to 29 who had mild COVID-19 (a few samples of this study predate the infection). Cell type and time point are not known. The specimen was PBMCs or a T cell subset sorted from them (not recorded which). The chain joins TRBV6-2 or TRBV6-3 to TRBJ1-1; D is uncertain. The CDR3 loop reads CASSYFGRPMNTEAFF. In nucleotides, the CDR3 is TGTGCCAGCAGTTATTTTGGGCGGCCCATGAACACTGAAGCTTTCTTT.